This T cell receptor (beta chain) stems from a study of early T cells in non-severe SARS-CoV-2 infection. Turning to the study itself: Sequencing targeted bulk RNA from unsorted whole blood, leaving chains unpaired.

For this clonotype: The antigen remains unidentified.

General study points: Sequences matched to VDJdb favored anti-spike CD8 responses, while private and CD4 specificities were missed.

The TCR library protocol attached unique molecular identifiers to the individual cDNA molecules. MiXCR, applied by TCRdb to the 5' RACE reads, yields one record per CDR3 protein. Of under 80,000 distinct CDR3 sequences in the sample, roughly 10% were seen once. The V end was cut by 5 bases, the J end by 6 bases, with 9 bases between. The CDR3 contains 12 residues. The germline V gene has CDR1 MNHNS and CDR2 SASEGT. The chain is built from TRBV6-1 and TRBJ2-3; D might be TRBD1 (5 bases). The sequence derives from an adult who was a healthcare worker with PCR-confirmed SARS-CoV-2 infection or an uninfected control (not recorded which). Source material: whole blood. The CDR3 reads CASSPRQDTQYF. For the CDR3, the DNA is TGTGCCAGCAGTCCGAGACAGGATACGCAGTATTTT.